This T cell receptor beta chain was captured in a study of blood T cell repertoires in COVID-19. Study as a whole: Researchers got acute and convalescent COVID-19 samples from the United States, Italy and Spain. PBMCs, B-cell-depleted T cells, or T cells provided the cDNA or gDNA that made up the material.

In Seattle, patients joined the study during active infection and were tracked longitudinally. The protocol was immunoSEQ multiplex PCR, while the TCRdb copy is restricted to in-frame clones and leaves out a portion. The repertoire holds roughly 340,000 clones, with about 87% as singletons. Germline assignment: CDR1 MNHEY and CDR2 SMNVEV (reference sequence). The CDR3 runs to 16 residues. V trimming: 6 bases; J trimming: 7 bases; junction bases outside the gene matches: 14. The sequencing sample was made of peripheral blood. The chain carries TRBV27 and TRBJ1-2; 10 bases fit TRBD1. The source is a woman in her forties or fifties with COVID-19, enrolled during active disease. The CDR3 DNA is TGTGCCAGCAGAGGACTAATGGACCGACAGGGGGCTGGCTACACCTTC. Protein sequence: CASRGLMDRQGAGYTF.